Presented here are 5 T cell receptor beta chains from one specimen sequenced in a study of beta chain features in type 1 diabetes. What was sequenced were expressed TCRB transcripts, since all of the isolated RNA had been reverse transcribed. Libraries were prepared by immunoSEQ multiplex PCR; TCRdb keeps only in-frame clonotypes and omits some of them. The sample includes about 140,000 clones, 9.5% to 10% of them seen just once. Sample: central memory CD4+ T cells from blood. The receptors were gathered from a woman in her thirties or forties in good health.

For this clone: Other DNA sequences in this specimen translate into the identical CDR3. The chain links TRBV7-2 to TRBJ1-6; unclear D gene. Germline CDR1 and CDR2: SGHTA and FQGNSA. The CDR3 has 12 amino acids. Trimming cost V 3 bases and J 10 bases, with 7 bases left between them. CDR3 residues: CASSFPRSPLHF. CDR3 coding DNA: TGTGCCAGCAGCTTTCCTAGATCACCCCTCCACTTT.

This chain connects TRBV7-2 to TRBJ2-5; a possible D gene is TRBD2 (7 bases). The germline gives CDR1 SGHTA, CDR2 FQGNSA. Trimming cost V 5 bases and J 4 bases, with 17 bases left between them. The CDR3 spans 15 residues. CDR3 sequence reads: CASSTVGGPGETQYF. The CDR3, as DNA: TGTGCCAGCAGCACGGTCGGGGGGCCGGGAGAGACCCAGTACTTC.

The genes are TRBV27 and TRBJ2-1; TRBD2 matches at 7 bases. The ends lost 3 bases at V and 0 bases at J; junction bases unmatched: 5. The CDR3 has 16 residues. Germline loops: CDR1 MNHEY, CDR2 SMNVEV (reference sequence). CDR3 DNA sequence: TGTGCCAGCAGTTTCAAGCGGGGTGCCTCCTACAATGAGCAGTTCTTC. Protein: CASSFKRGASYNEQFF.

The chain joins TRBV25-1 to TRBJ1-5; no clear D. Per germline, CDR1 MGHDK and CDR2 SYGVNS. V was shortened by 2 bases and J by 6 bases, with 23 bases between the two germline ends. CDR3 length equals 18 residues. Here the CDR3 DNA reads TGTGCCAGCAGTGAAAGGTTTGAAGCGGCCGCGGAGAGTCAGCCCCAGCATTTT. This gives the protein CASSERFEAAAESQPQHF.

This clone was recorded a few times. This chain connects TRBV18 to TRBJ2-1; 7 bases agree with TRBD1. The CDR3 consists of 15 residues. The V gene's germline CDR1 is KGHSH and CDR2 LQKENI. The ends lost 3 bases at V and 10 bases at J; junction bases unmatched: 12. CDR3 amino acids: CASSPEQGIFGEQFF. In DNA, the CDR3 is TGTGCCAGCTCACCGGAACAGGGGATTTTTGGGGAGCAGTTCTTC. The full variable domain, with the rest looked up from reference TRBV18 and TRBJ2-1, is NAGVMQNPRHLVRRRGQEARLRCSPMKGHSHVYWYRQLPEEGLKFMVYLQKENIIDESGMPKERFSAEFPKEGPSILRIQQVVRGDSAAYFCASSPEQGIFGEQFFGPGTRLTVL.